Detailed here is one T cell receptor (beta chain). Its antigen is as yet unknown. The germline V and J ends were trimmed by 0 bases and 0 bases, with 13 bases remaining between them. This CDR3 spans 17 amino acids. Germline CDR1 reads SGHVS; CDR2 reads FQNEAQ. The sample originates from a study of T cell responses to AZD1222 COVID-19 vaccine. Measured with immunoSEQ multiplex PCR; TCRdb has only the in-frame clones, and not every one. The sample contains some 190,000 clones, around 90% of which appear only once. Study-wide points: Spike-wide coverage was observed for vaccine-associated CD4 TCRs, with dominant responses at 160-218 and 743-854. Repertoire collection took place solely once the T cell response had peaked.

The TCR was taken from an adult who received the AZD1222 COVID-19 vaccine. This material consisted of peripheral blood, taken 28 days after the second AZD1222 dose. This rearrangement joins TRBV7-8 to TRBJ2-3; D remains ambiguous. The CDR3 DNA follows: TGTGCCAGCAGCTTAGCCACAAGGGTGACTAGCACAGATACGCAGTATTTT. Amino acid sequence: CASSLATRVTSTDTQYF.